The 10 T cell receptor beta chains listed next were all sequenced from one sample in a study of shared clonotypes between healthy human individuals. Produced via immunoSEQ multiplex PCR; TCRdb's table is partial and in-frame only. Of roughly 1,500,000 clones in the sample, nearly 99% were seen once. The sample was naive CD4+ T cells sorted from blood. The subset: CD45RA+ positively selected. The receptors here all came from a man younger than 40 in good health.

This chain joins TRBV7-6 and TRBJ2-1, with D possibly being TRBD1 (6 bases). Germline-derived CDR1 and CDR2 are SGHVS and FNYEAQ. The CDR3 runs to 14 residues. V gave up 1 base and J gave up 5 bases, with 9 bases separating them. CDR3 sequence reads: CASSLGTGNNEQFF. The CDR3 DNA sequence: TGTGCCAGCAGCTTAGGAACAGGGAACAATGAGCAGTTCTTC. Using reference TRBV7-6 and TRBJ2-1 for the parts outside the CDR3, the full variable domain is GAGVSQSPRYKVTKRGQDVALRCDPISGHVSLYWYRQALGQGPEFLTYFNYEAQQDKSGLPNDRFSAERPEGSISTLTIQRTEQRDSAMYRCASSLGTGNNEQFFGPGTRLTVL.

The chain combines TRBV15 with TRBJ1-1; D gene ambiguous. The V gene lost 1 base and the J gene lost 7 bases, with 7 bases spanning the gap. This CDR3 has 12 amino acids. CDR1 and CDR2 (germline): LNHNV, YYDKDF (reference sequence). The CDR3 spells CATSRGVHEAFF. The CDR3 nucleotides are TGTGCCACCAGCAGAGGTGTTCATGAAGCTTTCTTT.

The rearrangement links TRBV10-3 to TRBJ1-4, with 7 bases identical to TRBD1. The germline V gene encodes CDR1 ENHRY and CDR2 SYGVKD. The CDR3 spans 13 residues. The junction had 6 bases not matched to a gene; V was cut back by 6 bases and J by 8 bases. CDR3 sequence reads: CAIRPRQGEKLFF. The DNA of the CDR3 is TGTGCCATCAGGCCCAGACAGGGAGAAAAACTGTTTTTT.

The CDR3 DNA reads as TGTGCCAGCAGCCGGGACAGCCAAACTGGAAACACCATATATTTT. Amino acid sequence: CASSRDSQTGNTIYF. This rearrangement joins TRBV5-4 to TRBJ1-3, with 7 nucleotides matching TRBD1. There are 15 residues in the CDR3. Germline CDR1 and CDR2: SGHNT and YYREEE (reference sequence). After removal of 4 bases from V and 2 bases from J, the junction contained 6 bases not matched to a gene.

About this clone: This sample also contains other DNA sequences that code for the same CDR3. This chain's CDR3 is CASSLAQGQETQYF. CDR3 nucleotides: TGTGCCAGCAGCTTGGCCCAGGGTCAAGAGACCCAGTACTTC. This chain uses TRBV5-4 with TRBJ2-5; TRBD1 might be the D (5 bases). The CDR3 loop spans 14 amino acids. The germline V and J ends were trimmed by 0 bases and 2 bases, with 8 bases remaining between them. The germline CDR1 and CDR2 sequences are SGHNT and YYREEE (reference sequence).

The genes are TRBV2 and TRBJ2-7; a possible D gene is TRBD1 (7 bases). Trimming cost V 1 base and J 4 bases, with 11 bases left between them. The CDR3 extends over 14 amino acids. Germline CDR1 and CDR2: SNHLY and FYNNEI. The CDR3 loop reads CASSEGRGAYEQYF. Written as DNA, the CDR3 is TGTGCCAGCAGTGAAGGCAGGGGGGCTTACGAGCAGTACTTC.

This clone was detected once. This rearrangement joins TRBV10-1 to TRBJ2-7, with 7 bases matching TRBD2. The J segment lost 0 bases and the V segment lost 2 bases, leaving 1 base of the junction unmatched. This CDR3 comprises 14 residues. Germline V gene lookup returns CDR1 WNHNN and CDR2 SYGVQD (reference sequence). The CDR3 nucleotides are TGCGCCAGCAGTGAGGGGGGGGTCTCCTACGAGCAGTACTTC. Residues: CASSEGGVSYEQYF.

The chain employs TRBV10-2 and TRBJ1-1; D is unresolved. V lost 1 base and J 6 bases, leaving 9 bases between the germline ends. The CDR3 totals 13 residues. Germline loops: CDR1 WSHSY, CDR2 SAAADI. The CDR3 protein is CASSEFTTSEAFF. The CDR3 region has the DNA TGCGCCAGCAGTGAGTTCACAACCTCTGAAGCTTTCTTT.

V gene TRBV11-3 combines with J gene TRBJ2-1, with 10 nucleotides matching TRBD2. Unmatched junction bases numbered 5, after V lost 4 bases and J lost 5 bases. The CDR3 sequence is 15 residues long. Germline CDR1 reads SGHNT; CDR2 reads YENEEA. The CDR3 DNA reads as TGTGCCAGCAGCTCGAGCCTAGCGGGAGACAATGAGCAGTTCTTC. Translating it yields CASSSSLAGDNEQFF.

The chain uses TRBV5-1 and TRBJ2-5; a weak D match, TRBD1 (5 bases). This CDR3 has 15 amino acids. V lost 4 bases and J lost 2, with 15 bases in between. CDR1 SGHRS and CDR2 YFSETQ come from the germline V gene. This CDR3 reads CASSQHPREQETQYF. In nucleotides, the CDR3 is TGCGCCAGCAGCCAACACCCCAGGGAACAAGAGACCCAGTACTTC.